A single sample gave rise to the 6 T cell receptor beta chains below, sequenced in a study of cytomegalovirus exposure and HLA in healthy donors. PCR primers comprised 60 Vbeta and 13 Jbeta primers. Generated by immunoSEQ multiplex PCR, the TCRdb table keeps only in-frame clones and is missing some. The repertoire holds about 150,000 clones, with roughly 80% as singletons. Material: PBMCs. Source of these receptors: a woman in her thirties or forties in good health and CMV-seronegative.

V is TRBV27 and J is TRBJ2-3, with TRBD1 matching over 9 bases. Germline trimming cut 6 bases from V and 5 bases from J; bases unmatched to any gene: 12. CDR1 is MNHEY and CDR2 is SMNVEV in the germline V gene (reference sequence). The CDR3 is 16 amino acids. The DNA of the CDR3 is TGTGCCAGCAGCCCGGCCGGGACAGGGTCTGGAGATACGCAGTATTTT. This codes for CASSPAGTGSGDTQYF.

This chain connects TRBV28 to TRBJ2-1; 7 bases agree with TRBD1. V shed 4 bases, J shed 5 bases, and the junction held 17 bases outside the gene matches. The CDR3 is made up of 18 amino acids. Germline loops: CDR1 MDHEN, CDR2 SYDVKM. CDR3 region: CASSSGSGKGALDNEQFF. CDR3 nucleotide sequence: TGTGCCAGCAGTTCCGGCTCAGGGAAGGGGGCCCTAGACAATGAGCAGTTCTTC.

The chain recombines TRBV5-6 with TRBJ2-5, with unresolved D. The CDR3 runs to 16 residues. Germline V gene lookup returns CDR1 SGHDT and CDR2 YYEEEE. Trimming took off 1 base at V and 1 base at J, with 14 bases between the two ends. The DNA of the CDR3 is TGTGCCAGCAGCTTGTTTGCGGCCCTTCCCCAAGAGACCCAGTACTTC. Protein sequence: CASSLFAALPQETQYF.

The rearrangement uses TRBV5-1 and TRBJ2-3, with a weak D call TRBD1 (6 bases). The V end lost 4 bases, the J end lost 6 bases, and 24 bases lay between the germline ends. CDR3 length: 17 amino acids. The germline CDR1 and CDR2 sequences are SGHRS and YFSETQ. DNA of the CDR3: TGCGCCAGCAGCGTGGAGGCAGGGGTCTCCCATTTGGATACGCAGTATTTT. It codes for CASSVEAGVSHLDTQYF.

V usage is TRBV5-6 and J usage is TRBJ1-2; possibly TRBD1 for D (5 bases). Germline CDR1 and CDR2: SGHDT and YYEEEE. The CDR3 covers 15 residues. V lost 2 bases to trimming and J lost 4 bases, with 15 bases between them. CDR3 bases: TGTGCCAGCAGCTTTAGTAGAAGACAGAGCTATGGCTACACCTTC. Protein: CASSFSRRQSYGYTF.

J is TRBJ1-2 and V is TRBV5-8; 7 bases map to TRBD1. Germline values: CDR1 SGHTS, CDR2 YDEGEE. The CDR3 length is 13 residues. Losses at the gene ends were 7 bases for V and 3 bases for J; bases not matched to a gene: 6. The CDR3 region has the DNA TGTGCCAGCTACAGGGGACCCTACTATGGCTACACCTTC. Its translation is CASYRGPYYGYTF.